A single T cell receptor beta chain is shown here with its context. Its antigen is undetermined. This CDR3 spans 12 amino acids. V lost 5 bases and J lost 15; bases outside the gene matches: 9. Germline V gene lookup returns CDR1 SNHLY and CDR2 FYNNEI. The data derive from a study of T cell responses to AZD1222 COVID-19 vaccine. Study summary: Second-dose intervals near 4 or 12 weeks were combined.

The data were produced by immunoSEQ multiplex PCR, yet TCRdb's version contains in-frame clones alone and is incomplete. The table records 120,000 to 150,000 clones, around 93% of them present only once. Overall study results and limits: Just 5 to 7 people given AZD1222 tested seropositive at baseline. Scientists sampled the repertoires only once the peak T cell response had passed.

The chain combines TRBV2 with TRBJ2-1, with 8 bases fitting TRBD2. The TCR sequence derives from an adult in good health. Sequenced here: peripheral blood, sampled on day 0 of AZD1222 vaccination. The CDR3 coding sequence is TGTGCCAGCAGTACCACCGGGACTAGGCTGTTCTTC. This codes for CASSTTGTRLFF. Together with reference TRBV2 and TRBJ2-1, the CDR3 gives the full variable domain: EPEVTQTPSHQVTQMGQEVILRCVPISNHLYFYWYRQILGQKVEFLVSFYNNEISEKSEIFDDQFSVERPDGSNFTLKIRSTKLEDSAMYFCASSTTGTRLFFGPGTRLTVL.